This T cell receptor (beta chain) was retrieved from a study of cytomegalovirus exposure and HLA in healthy donors. Primers included in the PCR were 60 Vbeta and 13 Jbeta primers. This table comes from immunoSEQ multiplex PCR, and its TCRdb copy is limited to in-frame clones, with some not included. The sample records some 140,000 clones, about three quarters being singletons. The study's findings and limits: In vitro checks showed that a few CMV-associated chains really do target CMV antigens.

Germline values: CDR1 SQVTM, CDR2 ANQGSEA. The CDR3 length is 12 residues. V gave up 3 bases and J gave up 5 bases; unmatched junction bases: 4. Of note for this clone: Its specificity is not known.

Each donor was nominally healthy when sampled (though unrecorded immune exposures were likely). The sequence came from a woman aged 40 to 50 in good health and CMV-seronegative. The sample consisted of PBMCs. The chain is built from TRBV29-1 and TRBJ2-7, with TRBD2 matching over 7 bases. CDR3 sequence reads: CSVDDGRDEQYF. CDR3 DNA sequence: TGCAGCGTTGATGATGGGAGGGACGAGCAGTACTTC.